One and the same sample provided the 9 T cell receptor beta chains below, sequenced in a study of cytomegalovirus exposure and HLA in healthy donors. The PCR ran on 60 Vbeta and 13 Jbeta primers. Profiled with immunoSEQ multiplex PCR; TCRdb holds only in-frame clones, not every one. The sample records approximately 200,000 clones, around 79% being singletons. Sequencing input: PBMCs. The source of these receptors is a young woman in good health and CMV-seronegative.

This chain connects TRBV19 to TRBJ2-7; unclear D gene. The CDR3 extends over 14 amino acids. Trimming cost V 3 bases and J 2 bases, with 11 bases left between them. Germline CDR1 LNHDA, CDR2 SQIVND (reference sequence). As DNA, the CDR3 is TGTGCCAGTAGTATCCTAGGCGGTGCCTACGAGCAGTACTTC. Translating it yields CASSILGGAYEQYF.

J is TRBJ2-7 and V is TRBV6-1; TRBD1 might be the D (5 bases). V was pared by 6 bases and J by 2 bases, with 11 bases between. This CDR3 region has 13 residues. Looked up from germline, CDR1 is MNHNS and CDR2 is SASEGT. The CDR3 loop reads CASSYTGPYEQYF. CDR3 DNA: TGTGCCAGCAGCTACACAGGTCCCTACGAGCAGTACTTC.

The genes are TRBV7-8 and TRBJ2-7, with 11 bases aligning to TRBD2. The CDR3 loop spans 15 amino acids. Germline V gene lookup returns CDR1 SGHVS and CDR2 FQNEAQ. Losses at the gene ends were 3 bases for V and 3 bases for J; bases not matched to a gene: 4. The CDR3 region is CASSFTSGSNYEQYF. CDR3 sequence (DNA): TGTGCCAGCAGCTTTACTAGCGGGAGTAACTACGAGCAGTACTTC. The complete variable domain, with remaining parts taken from reference TRBV7-8 and TRBJ2-7, reads GAGVSQSPRYKVAKRGQDVALRCDPISGHVSLFWYQQALGQGPEFLTYFQNEAQLDKSGLPSDRFFAERPEGSVSTLKIQRTQQEDSAVYLCASSFTSGSNYEQYFGPGTRLTVT.

The chain carries TRBV4-1 and TRBJ2-7; possible D gene TRBD1, 5 bases. The CDR3 has 15 amino acids. CDR1 is MGHRA, CDR2 YSYEKL, per germline. Trimming left V 0 bases short and J 5 bases short, with 14 bases between. CDR3 sequence (DNA): TGCGCCAGCAGCCAAGATTCCGACAGATGGAACGAGCAGTACTTC. Residues: CASSQDSDRWNEQYF.

The V gene is TRBV5-1, the J gene TRBJ1-5; tentatively, D is TRBD1 (5 bases). The germline V gene has CDR1 SGHRS and CDR2 YFSETQ. Deletions cut 0 bases from V and 4 bases from J, with 8 bases between. The CDR3 extends over 14 amino acids. CDR3 sequence: CASSLAGGNQPQHF. The CDR3 DNA follows: TGCGCCAGCAGCTTGGCCGGGGGGAATCAGCCCCAGCATTTT.

This rearrangement joins TRBV6-5 to TRBJ2-1, with 15 bases identical to TRBD2. Looked up from germline, CDR1 is MNHEY and CDR2 is SVGAGI. Unmatched junction bases numbered 0, after V lost 2 bases and J lost 7 bases. The CDR3 consists of 15 residues. In DNA, the CDR3 is TGTGCCAGCAGTTACGGGACTAGCGGGAGGAATGAGCAGTTCTTC. Its translation: CASSYGTSGRNEQFF.

The chain links TRBV19 to TRBJ1-4; D is possibly TRBD1 (5 bases). Germline V gene data show CDR1 as LNHDA and CDR2 as SQIVND (reference sequence). V was clipped by 5 bases and J by 5 bases, with 21 bases between them. The CDR3 is made up of 17 amino acids. CDR3 in amino acids: CASSPALRTGGNEKLFF. The CDR3 DNA sequence: TGTGCCAGTAGTCCCGCGCTCAGAACAGGAGGGAATGAAAAACTGTTTTTT. The full variable domain, rest sourced from reference TRBV19 and TRBJ1-4, is DGGITQSPKYLFRKEGQNVTLSCEQNLNHDAMYWYRQDPGQGLRLIYYSQIVNDFQKGDIAEGYSVSREKKESFPLTVTSAQKNPTAFYLCASSPALRTGGNEKLFFGSGTQLSVL.

The chain links TRBV30 to TRBJ1-1, with D possibly TRBD1 on 6 matching bases. Germline V lookup: CDR1 GTSNPN, CDR2 SVGIG (reference sequence). The CDR3 extends over 14 amino acids. The V gene lost 4 bases and the J gene lost 1 base, with 13 bases spanning the gap. The CDR3 nucleotides are TGTGCCTGGACCGAGAGGGGGAGGAACACTGAAGCTTTCTTT. The encoded protein is CAWTERGRNTEAFF.

This clone was observed a few times. The chain recombines TRBV11-2 with TRBJ1-1; D call uncertain. The V end was cut by 1 base, the J end by 0 bases, with 9 bases between. The CDR3 extends over 15 amino acids. The V gene's germline CDR1 is SGHAT and CDR2 FQNNGV. This CDR3 reads CASSLAAALNTEAFF. The CDR3 bases are TGTGCCAGCAGCTTAGCGGCGGCGCTGAACACTGAAGCTTTCTTT.